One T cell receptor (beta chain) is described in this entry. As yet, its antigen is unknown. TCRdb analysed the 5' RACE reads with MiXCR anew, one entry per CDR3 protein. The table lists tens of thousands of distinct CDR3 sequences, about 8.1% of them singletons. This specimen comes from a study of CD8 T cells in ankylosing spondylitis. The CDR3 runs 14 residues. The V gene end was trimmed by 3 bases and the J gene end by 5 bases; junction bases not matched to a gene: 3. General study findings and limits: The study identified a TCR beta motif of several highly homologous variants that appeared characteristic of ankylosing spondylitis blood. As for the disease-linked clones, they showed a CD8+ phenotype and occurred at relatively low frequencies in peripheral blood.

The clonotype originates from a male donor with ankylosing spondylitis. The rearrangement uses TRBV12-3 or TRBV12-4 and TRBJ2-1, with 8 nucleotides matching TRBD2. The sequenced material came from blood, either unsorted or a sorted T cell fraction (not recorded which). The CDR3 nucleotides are TGTGCCAGCAGTTTGAGCGGGAGAAACAATGAGCAGTTCTTC. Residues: CASSLSGRNNEQFF.